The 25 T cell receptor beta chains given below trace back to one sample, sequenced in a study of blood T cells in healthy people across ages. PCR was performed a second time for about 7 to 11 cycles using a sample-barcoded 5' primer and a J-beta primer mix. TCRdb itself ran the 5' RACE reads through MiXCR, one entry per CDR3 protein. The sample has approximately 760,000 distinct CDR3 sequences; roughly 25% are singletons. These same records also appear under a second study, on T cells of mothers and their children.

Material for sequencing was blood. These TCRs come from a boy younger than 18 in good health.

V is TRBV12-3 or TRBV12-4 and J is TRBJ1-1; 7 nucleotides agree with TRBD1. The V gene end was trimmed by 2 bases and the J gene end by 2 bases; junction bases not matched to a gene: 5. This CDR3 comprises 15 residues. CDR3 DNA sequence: TGTGCCAGCAGTTTATCTGCAGGGGGAAACACTGAAGCTTTCTTT. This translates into CASSLSAGGNTEAFF.

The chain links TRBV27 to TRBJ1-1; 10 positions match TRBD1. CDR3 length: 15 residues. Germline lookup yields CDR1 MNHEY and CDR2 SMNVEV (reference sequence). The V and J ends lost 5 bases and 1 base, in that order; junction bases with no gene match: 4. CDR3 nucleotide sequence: TGTGCCAGCAGTCCTTGGGACAGGGGGAACACTGAAGCTTTCTTT. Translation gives CASSPWDRGNTEAFF.

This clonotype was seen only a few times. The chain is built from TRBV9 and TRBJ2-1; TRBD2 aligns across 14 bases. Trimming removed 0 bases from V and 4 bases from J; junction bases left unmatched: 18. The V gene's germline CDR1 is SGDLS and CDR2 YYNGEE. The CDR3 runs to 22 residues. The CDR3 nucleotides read TGTGCCAGCAGCGTAGCTCTAATGACTAGCGGGAGGGCCCCTATATCATACAATGAGCAGTTCTTC. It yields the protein CASSVALMTSGRAPISYNEQFF.

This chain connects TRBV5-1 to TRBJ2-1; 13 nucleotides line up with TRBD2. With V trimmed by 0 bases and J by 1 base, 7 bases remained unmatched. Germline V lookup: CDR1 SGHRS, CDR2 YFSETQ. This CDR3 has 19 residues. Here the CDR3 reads CASSLVSGLAGSSYNEQFF. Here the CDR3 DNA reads TGCGCCAGCAGCTTGGTATCGGGACTAGCGGGATCATCCTACAATGAGCAGTTCTTC.

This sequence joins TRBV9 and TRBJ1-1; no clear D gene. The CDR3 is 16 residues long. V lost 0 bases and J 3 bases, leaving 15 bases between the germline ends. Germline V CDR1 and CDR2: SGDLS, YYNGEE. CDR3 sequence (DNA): TGTGCCAGCAGCGTAGCCCCAGAGAAGTCGGACACTGAAGCTTTCTTT. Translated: CASSVAPEKSDTEAFF.

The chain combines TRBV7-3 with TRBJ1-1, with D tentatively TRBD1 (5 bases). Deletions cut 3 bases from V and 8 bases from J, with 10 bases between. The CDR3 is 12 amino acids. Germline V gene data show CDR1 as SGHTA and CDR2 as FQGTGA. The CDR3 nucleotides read TGTGCCAGCAGCTTGGGGGAGGGCGAAGCTTTCTTT. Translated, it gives CASSLGEGEAFF.

This CDR3 reads CASRGEGWETQYF. CDR3 nucleotides: TGTGCCTCGAGGGGCGAGGGGTGGGAGACCCAGTACTTC. The chain uses TRBV27 and TRBJ2-5; D tentatively fits TRBD1 or TRBD2 (5 bases each). Deletions cut 11 bases from V and 5 bases from J, with 18 bases between. Germline loops: CDR1 MNHEY, CDR2 SMNVEV (reference sequence). This CDR3 has 13 residues.

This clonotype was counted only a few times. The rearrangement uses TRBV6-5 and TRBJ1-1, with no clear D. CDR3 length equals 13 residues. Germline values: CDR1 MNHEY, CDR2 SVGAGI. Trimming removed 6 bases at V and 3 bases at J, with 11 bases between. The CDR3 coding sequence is TGTGCCAGCAGCCCCGGACGGTACACTGAAGCTTTCTTT. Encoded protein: CASSPGRYTEAFF.

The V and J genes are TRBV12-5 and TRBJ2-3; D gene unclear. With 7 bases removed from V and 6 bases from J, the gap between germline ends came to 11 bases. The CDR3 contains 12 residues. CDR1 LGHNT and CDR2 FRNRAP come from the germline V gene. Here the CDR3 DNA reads TGTGCTAGTGTCTCCTCTTCGGATACGCAGTATTTT. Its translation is CASVSSSDTQYF.

DNA of the CDR3: TGTGCCAGCAGTATTTTGTCTGACGCGAACACCGGGGAGCTGTTTTTT. It encodes CASSILSDANTGELFF. The V call is TRBV27, the J call TRBJ2-2; no reliable D call. V was shortened by 5 bases and J by 0 bases, with 13 bases between the two germline ends. The CDR3 runs 16 residues. The germline V gene encodes CDR1 MNHEY and CDR2 SMNVEV (reference sequence).

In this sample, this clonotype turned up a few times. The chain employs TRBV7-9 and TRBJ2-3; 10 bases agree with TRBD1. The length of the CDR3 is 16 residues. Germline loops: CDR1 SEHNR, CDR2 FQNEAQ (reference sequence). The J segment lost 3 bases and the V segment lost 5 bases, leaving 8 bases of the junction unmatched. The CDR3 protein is CASSALDRGWTDTQYF. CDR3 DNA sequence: TGTGCCAGCAGCGCATTGGACAGGGGGTGGACAGATACGCAGTATTTT.

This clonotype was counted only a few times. DNA of the CDR3: TGCAGCGTTGAAGGGCCGGAGCTAGAGACCCAGTACTTC. It translates to CSVEGPELETQYF. The rearrangement uses TRBV29-1 and TRBJ2-5; D is unresolved. V dropped 1 base and J dropped 4 bases, with 10 bases sitting between them. This CDR3 contains 13 residues. The V gene's germline CDR1 is SQVTM and CDR2 ANQGSEA.

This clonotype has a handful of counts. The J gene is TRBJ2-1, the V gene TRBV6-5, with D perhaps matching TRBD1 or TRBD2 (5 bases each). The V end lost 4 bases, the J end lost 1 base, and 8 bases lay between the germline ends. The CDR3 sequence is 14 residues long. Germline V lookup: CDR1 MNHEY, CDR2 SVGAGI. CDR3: CASSSGPSYNEQFF. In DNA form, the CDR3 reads TGTGCCAGCAGTTCGGGACCTTCCTACAATGAGCAGTTCTTC.

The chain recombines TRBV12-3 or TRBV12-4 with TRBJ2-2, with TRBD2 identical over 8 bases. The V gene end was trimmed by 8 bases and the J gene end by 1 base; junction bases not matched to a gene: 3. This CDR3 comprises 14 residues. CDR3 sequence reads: CASRSGRNTGELFF. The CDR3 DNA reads TGTGCCAGCCGAAGCGGGAGGAACACCGGGGAGCTGTTTTTT.

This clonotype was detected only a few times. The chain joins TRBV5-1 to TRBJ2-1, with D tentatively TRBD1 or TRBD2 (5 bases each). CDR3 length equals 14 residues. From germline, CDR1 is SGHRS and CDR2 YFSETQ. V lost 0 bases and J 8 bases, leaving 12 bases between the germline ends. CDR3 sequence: CASSLVARGDEQFF. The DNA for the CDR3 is TGCGCCAGCAGCTTGGTAGCTAGAGGGGATGAGCAGTTCTTC.

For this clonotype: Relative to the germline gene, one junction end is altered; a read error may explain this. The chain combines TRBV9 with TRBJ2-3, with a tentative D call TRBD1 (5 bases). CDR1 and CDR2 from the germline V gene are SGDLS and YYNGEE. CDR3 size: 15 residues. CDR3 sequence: CPSSVAFRGTDTQYF. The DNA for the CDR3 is TGTCCCAGCAGCGTAGCTTTCAGGGGCACAGATACGCAGTATTTT.

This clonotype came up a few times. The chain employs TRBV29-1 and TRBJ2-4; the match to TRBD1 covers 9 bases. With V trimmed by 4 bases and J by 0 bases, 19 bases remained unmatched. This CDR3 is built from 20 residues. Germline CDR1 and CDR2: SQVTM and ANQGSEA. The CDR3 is CSVGTEDQDRGLLAKNIQYF. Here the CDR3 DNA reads TGCAGCGTTGGGACTGAAGATCAGGACAGGGGCCTACTAGCCAAAAACATTCAGTACTTC. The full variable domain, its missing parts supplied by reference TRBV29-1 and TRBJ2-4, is SAVISQKPSRDICQRGTSLTIQCQVDSQVTMMFWYRQQPGQSLTLIATANQGSEATYESGFVIDKFPISRPNLTFSTLTVSNMSPEDSSIYLCSVGTEDQDRGLLAKNIQYFGAGTRLSVL.

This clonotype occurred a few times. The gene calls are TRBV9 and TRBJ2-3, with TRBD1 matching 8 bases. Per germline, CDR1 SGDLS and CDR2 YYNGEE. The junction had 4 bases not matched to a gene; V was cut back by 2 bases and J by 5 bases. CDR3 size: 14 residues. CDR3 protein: CASSVRGREDTQYF. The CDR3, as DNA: TGTGCCAGCAGCGTCAGGGGGCGCGAAGATACGCAGTATTTT.

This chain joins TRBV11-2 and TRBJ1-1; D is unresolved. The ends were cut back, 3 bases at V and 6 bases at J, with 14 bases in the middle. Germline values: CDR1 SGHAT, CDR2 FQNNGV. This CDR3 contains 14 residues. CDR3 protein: CASSFLGRNSEAFF. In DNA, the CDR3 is TGTGCCAGCAGCTTTTTAGGGAGAAACTCTGAAGCTTTCTTT.

The CDR3 DNA follows: TGCAGTGCTAATCTAGCGCCCTCCTACAATGAGCAGTTCTTC. It is translated as CSANLAPSYNEQFF. The V and J genes are TRBV20-1 and TRBJ2-1, with D perhaps matching TRBD2 (6 bases). V was shortened by 4 bases and J by 0 bases, with 10 bases between the two germline ends. CDR1 is DFQATT, CDR2 SNEGSKA, per germline (reference sequence). The length of the CDR3 is 14 residues.

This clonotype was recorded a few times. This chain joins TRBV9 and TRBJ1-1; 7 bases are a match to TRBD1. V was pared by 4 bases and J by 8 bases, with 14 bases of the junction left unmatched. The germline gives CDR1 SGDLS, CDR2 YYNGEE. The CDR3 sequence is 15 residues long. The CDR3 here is CASSPRGSGTDEAFF. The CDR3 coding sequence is TGTGCCAGCAGCCCCCGGGGATCCGGGACAGACGAAGCTTTCTTT.

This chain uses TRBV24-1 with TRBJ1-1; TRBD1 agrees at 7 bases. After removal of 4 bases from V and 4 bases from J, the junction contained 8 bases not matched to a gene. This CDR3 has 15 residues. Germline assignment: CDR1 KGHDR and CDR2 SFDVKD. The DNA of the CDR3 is TGTGCCACCAGTGACTCCACAGGGGTTGGCACTGAAGCTTTCTTT. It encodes CATSDSTGVGTEAFF.

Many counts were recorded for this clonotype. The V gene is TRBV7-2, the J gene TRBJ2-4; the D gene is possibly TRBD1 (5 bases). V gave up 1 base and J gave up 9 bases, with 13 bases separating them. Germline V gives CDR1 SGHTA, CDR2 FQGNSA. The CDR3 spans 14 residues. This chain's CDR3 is CASSLDQGVAIQYF. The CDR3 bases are TGTGCCAGCAGCTTAGACCAGGGCGTAGCCATTCAGTACTTC.

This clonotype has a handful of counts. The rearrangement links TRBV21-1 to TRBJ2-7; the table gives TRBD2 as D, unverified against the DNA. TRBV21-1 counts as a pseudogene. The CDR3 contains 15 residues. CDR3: CASTPTPSGSDEQYF. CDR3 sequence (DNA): TGTGCCAGCACGCCAACCCCTAGCGGGAGTGACGAGCAGTACTTC.

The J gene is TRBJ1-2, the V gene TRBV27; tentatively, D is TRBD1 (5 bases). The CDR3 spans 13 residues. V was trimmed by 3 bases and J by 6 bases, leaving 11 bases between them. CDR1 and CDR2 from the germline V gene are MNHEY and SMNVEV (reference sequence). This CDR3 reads CASSFQGGDGYTF. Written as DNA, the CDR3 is TGTGCCAGCAGTTTTCAGGGAGGAGATGGCTACACCTTC.